This T cell receptor beta chain was sequenced during a study of post-analysis software for immune sequencing data. Background on the study: The disease courses covered relapsing-remitting, secondary progressive and progressive-relapsing multiple sclerosis. Study outcomes and limitations: Patients showed TRBV5-6, TRBV5-1 and TRBV20-1 among four to six TRBV segments more frequent than in controls. People with multiple sclerosis had a significantly lower normalized Chao1 diversity than controls did.

Unique molecular identifiers featured in each of the TCR beta cDNA libraries. In TCRdb, the PCR reads were re-called with MiXCR into one record per CDR3 protein. The sample has about 180,000 distinct CDR3 sequences; about 30% are singletons. In regard to this clonotype: Its antigen is not known. Since a much larger clone is just one base distant, this may be a read error.

J lost 7 bases, V lost 6 bases, and 12 bases had no gene match. The CDR3 consists of 15 residues. V and J are TRBV12-3 or TRBV12-4 and TRBJ2-7, with 10 bases that match TRBD2. The sequence was obtained from a girl aged 10-17 years with multiple sclerosis. The specimen was blood. The CDR3 DNA is TGTGCCAGCAGCTCGCGACTAGCGGGTTACAATGAGCAGTACTTC. Translation gives CASSSRLAGYNEQYF.